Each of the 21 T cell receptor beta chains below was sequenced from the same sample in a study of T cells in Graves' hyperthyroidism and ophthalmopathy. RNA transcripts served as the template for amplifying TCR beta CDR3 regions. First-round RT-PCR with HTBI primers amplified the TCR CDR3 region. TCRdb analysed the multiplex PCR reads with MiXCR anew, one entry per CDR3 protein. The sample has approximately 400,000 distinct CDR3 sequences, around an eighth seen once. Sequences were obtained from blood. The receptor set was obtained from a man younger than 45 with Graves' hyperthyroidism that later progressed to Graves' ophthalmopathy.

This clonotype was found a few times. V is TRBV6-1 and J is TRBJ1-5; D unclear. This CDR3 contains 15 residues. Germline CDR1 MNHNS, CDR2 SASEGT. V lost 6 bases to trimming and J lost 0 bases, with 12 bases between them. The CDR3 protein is CASRTRGDSNQPQHF. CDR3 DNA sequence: TGTGCCAGCAGGACCCGGGGTGATAGCAATCAGCCCCAGCATTTT.

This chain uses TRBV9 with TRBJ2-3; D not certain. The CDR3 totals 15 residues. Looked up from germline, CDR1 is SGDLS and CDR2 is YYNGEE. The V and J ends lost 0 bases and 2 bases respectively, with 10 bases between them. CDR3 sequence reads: CASSVVAEVTDTQYF. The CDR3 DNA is TGTGCCAGCAGCGTAGTGGCTGAAGTCACAGATACGCAGTATTTT.

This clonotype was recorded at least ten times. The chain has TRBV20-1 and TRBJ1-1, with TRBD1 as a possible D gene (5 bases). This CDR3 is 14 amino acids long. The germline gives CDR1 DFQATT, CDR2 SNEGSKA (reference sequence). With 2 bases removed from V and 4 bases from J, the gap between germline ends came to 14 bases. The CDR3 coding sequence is TGCAGTGCTAGAAAAGGCGGGGGGGGCACTGAAGCTTTCTTT. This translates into CSARKGGGGTEAFF.

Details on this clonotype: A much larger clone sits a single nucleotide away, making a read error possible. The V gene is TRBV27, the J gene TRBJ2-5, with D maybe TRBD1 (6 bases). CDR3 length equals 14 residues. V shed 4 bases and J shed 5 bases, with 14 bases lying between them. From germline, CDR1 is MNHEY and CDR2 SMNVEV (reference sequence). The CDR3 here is CASSWAGVGETQYF. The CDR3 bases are TGTGCCAGCAGTTGGGCAGGGGTAGGGGAGACCCAGTACTTC.

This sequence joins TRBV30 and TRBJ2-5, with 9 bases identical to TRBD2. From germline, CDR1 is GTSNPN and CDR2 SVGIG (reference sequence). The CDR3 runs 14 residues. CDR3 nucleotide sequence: TGTGCGAATGGAGAGCTAGCGGGACCGGAGACCCAGTACTTC. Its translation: CANGELAGPETQYF.

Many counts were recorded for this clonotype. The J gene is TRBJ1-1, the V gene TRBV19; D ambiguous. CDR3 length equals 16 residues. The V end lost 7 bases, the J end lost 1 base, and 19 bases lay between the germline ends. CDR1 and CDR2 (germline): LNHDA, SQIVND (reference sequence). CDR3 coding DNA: TGTGCCAGTATCTCACGGTACCGGGGATCGAACACTGAAGCTTTCTTT. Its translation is CASISRYRGSNTEAFF.

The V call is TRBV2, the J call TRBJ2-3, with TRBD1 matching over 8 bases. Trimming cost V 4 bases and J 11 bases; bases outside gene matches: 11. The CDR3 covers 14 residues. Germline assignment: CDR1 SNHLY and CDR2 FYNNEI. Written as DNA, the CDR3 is TGTGCCAGCAGTGGAATGGGACAGGCCCCGGGGCAGTATTTT. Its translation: CASSGMGQAPGQYF.

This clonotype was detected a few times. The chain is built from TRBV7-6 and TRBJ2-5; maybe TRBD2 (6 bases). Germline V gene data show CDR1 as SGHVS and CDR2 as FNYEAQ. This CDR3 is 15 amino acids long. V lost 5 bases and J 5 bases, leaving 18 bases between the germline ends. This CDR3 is CASSLGTSDWETQYF. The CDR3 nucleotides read TGTGCCAGCAGCCTCGGGACTTCAGATTGGGAGACCCAGTACTTC.

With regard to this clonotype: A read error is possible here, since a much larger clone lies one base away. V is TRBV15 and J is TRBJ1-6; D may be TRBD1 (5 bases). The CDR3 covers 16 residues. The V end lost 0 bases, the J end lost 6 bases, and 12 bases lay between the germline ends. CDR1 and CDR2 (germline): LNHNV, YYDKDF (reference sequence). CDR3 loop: CATSRDQGRINSPLHF. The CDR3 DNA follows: TGTGCCACCAGCAGAGATCAGGGCAGGATTAATTCACCCCTCCACTTT.

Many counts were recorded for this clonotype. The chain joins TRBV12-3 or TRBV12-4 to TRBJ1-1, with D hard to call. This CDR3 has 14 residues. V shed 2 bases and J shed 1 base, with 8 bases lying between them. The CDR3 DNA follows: TGTGCCAGCAGTTTATGGGCGGAGAACACTGAAGCTTTCTTT. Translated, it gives CASSLWAENTEAFF.

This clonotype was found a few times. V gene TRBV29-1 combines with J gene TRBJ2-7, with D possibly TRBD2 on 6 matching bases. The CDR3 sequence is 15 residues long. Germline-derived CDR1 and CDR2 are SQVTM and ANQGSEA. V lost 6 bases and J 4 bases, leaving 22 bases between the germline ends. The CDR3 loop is CSVERGDSPQYEQYF. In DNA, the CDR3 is TGCAGCGTGGAGCGCGGGGACTCCCCTCAGTACGAGCAGTACTTC.

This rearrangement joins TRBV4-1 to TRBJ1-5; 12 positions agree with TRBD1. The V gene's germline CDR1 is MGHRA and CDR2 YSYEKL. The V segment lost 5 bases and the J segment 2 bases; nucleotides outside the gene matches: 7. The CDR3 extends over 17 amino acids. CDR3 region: CASSYRDRGQGNQPQHF. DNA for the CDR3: TGCGCCAGCAGCTACCGGGACAGGGGGCAAGGCAATCAGCCCCAGCATTTT.

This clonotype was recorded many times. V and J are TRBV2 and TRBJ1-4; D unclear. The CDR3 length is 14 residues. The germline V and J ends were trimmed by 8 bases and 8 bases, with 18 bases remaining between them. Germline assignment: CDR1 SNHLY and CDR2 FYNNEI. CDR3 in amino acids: CASAPSVPREKLFF. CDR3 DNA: TGTGCCAGCGCGCCGAGCGTACCTAGGGAAAAACTGTTTTTT.

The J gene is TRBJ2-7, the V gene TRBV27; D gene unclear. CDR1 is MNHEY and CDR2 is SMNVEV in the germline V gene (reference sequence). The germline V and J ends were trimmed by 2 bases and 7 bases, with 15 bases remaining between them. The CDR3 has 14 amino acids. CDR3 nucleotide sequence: TGTGCCAGCAGTTTAGCAGATGGGTTGAGGGAGCAGTACTTC. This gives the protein CASSLADGLREQYF.

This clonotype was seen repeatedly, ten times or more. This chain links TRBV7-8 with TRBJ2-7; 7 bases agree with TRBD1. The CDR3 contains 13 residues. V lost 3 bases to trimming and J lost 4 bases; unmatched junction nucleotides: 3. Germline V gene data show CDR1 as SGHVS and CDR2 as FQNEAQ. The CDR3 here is CASSLTGKYEQYF. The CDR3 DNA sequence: TGTGCCAGCAGCTTGACAGGGAAATACGAGCAGTACTTC.

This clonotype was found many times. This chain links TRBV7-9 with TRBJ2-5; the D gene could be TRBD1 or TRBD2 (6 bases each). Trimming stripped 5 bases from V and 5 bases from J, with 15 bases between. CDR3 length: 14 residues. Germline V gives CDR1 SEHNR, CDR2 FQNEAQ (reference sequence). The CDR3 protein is CASSPPGAQETQYF. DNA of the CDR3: TGTGCCAGCAGCCCGCCGGGGGCTCAGGAGACCCAGTACTTC. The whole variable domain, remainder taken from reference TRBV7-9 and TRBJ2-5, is DTGVSQNPRHKITKRGQNVTFRCDPISEHNRLYWYRQTLGQGPEFLTYFQNEAQLEKSRLLSDRFSAERPKGSFSTLEIQRTEQGDSAMYLCASSPPGAQETQYFGPGTRLLVL.

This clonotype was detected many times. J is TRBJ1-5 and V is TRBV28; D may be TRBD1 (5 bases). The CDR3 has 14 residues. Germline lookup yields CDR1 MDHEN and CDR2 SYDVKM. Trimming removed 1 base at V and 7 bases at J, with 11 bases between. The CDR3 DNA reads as TGTGCCAGCAGTTTATCCGGGGCGGAACAGCCCCAGCATTTT. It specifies CASSLSGAEQPQHF.

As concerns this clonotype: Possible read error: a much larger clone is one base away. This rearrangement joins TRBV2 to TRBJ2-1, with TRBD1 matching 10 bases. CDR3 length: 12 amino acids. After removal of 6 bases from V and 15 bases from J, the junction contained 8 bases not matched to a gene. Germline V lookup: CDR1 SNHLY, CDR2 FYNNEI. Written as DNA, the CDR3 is TGTGCCAGCAGCGGGGACAGGGGAGATAGGTTCTTC. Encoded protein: CASSGDRGDRFF.

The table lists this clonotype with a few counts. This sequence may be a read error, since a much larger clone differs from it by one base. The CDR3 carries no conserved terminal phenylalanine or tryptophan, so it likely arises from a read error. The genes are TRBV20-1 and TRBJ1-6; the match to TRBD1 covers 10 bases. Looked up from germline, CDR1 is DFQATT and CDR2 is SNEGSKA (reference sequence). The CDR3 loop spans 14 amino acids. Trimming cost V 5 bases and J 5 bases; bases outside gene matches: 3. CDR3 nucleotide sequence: TGCAGTGCTGACAGGGGGCTGAATAATTCACCCCTCCACCTT. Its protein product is CSADRGLNNSPLHL.

The CDR3 DNA reads TGTGCCACCAGTGACACGACAGGGTTTAATCAGCCCCAGCATTTT. It specifies CATSDTTGFNQPQHF. This chain connects TRBV24-1 to TRBJ1-5; 7 bases match TRBD1. In germline, CDR1 is KGHDR, CDR2 SFDVKD. The CDR3 has 15 residues. The V gene end was trimmed by 4 bases and the J gene end by 4 bases; junction bases not matched to a gene: 6.

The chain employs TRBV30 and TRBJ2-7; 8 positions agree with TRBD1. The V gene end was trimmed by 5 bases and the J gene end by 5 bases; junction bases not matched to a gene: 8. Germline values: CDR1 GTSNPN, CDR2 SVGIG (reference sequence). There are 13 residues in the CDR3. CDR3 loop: CAWGRDRPDEQYF. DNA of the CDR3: TGTGCCTGGGGTCGGGACAGGCCCGACGAGCAGTACTTC. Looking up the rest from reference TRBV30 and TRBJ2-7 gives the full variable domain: SQTIHQWPATLVQPVGSPLSLECTVEGTSNPNLYWYRQAAGRGLQLLFYSVGIGQISSEVPQNLSASRPQDRQFILSSKKLLLSDSGFYLCAWGRDRPDEQYFGPGTRLTVT.